The TCR beta chain described here comes from a study of early T cells in non-severe SARS-CoV-2 infection. The overall study: Chains stayed unpaired after sequencing of bulk RNA from unsorted whole blood. Overall study findings and caveats: CD4 and private specificities were missed by VDJdb matching, which favored anti-spike CD8 responses.

Unique molecular identifier tags were affixed to discrete cDNA molecules. MiXCR was run by TCRdb on the 5' RACE reads, yielding one entry per CDR3 protein. The sample lists about 55,000 distinct CDR3 sequences, 14% to 15% occurring once. This clonotype showed up many times. Its antigen is still unknown. V lost 8 bases to trimming and J lost 5 bases; unmatched junction nucleotides: 10. Germline loops: CDR1 MDHEN, CDR2 SYDVKM. The CDR3 has 15 residues. The TCR originated in an adult who was a healthcare worker with PCR-confirmed SARS-CoV-2 infection or an uninfected control (not recorded which). This chain uses TRBV28 with TRBJ2-1; 9 bases agree with TRBD2. The input for sequencing was whole blood, taken at baseline. The CDR3 spells CASDEEREDHNEQFF. CDR3 nucleotide sequence: TGTGCCAGCGATGAAGAGCGGGAGGATCACAATGAGCAGTTCTTC. The full variable domain, completed using reference TRBV28 and TRBJ2-1, is DVKVTQSSRYLVKRTGEKVFLECVQDMDHENMFWYRQDPGLGLRLIYFSYDVKMKEKGDIPEGYSVSREKKERFSLILESASTNQTSMYLCASDEEREDHNEQFFGPGTRLTVL.